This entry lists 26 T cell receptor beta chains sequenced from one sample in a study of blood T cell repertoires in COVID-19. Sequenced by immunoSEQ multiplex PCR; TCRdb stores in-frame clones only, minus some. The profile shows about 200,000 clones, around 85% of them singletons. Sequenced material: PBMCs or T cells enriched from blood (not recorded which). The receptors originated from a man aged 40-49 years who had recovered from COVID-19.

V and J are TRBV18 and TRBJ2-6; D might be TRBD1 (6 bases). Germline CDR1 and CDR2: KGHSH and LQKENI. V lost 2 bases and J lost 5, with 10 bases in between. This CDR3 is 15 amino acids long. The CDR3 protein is CASSPGGDWANVLTF. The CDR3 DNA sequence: TGTGCCAGCTCACCAGGGGGCGACTGGGCCAACGTCCTGACTTTC.

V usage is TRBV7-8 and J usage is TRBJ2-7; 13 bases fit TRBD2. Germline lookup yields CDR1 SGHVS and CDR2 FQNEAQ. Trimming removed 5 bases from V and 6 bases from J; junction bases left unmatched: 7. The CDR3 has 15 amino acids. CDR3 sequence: CASSRLAGGSGEQYF. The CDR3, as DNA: TGTGCCAGCAGCAGACTAGCGGGAGGCTCGGGCGAGCAGTACTTC.

The CDR3: CATSGRDSSNQPQHF. As DNA, the CDR3 is TGTGCCACCAGCGGCAGGGATAGTAGCAATCAGCCCCAGCATTTT. The rearrangement joins TRBV15 to TRBJ1-5; D possibly corresponds to TRBD1 (5 bases). Trimming took off 5 bases at V and 0 bases at J, with 11 bases between the two ends. Germline CDR1 reads LNHNV; CDR2 reads YYDKDF (reference sequence). CDR3 length: 15 residues.

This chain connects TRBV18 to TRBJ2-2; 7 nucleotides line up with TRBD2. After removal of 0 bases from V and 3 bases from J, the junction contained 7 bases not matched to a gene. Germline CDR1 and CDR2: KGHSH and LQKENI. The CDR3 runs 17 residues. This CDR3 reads CASSPPPGRKDTGELFF. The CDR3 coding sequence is TGTGCCAGCTCACCACCTCCCGGGAGGAAGGACACCGGGGAGCTGTTTTTT.

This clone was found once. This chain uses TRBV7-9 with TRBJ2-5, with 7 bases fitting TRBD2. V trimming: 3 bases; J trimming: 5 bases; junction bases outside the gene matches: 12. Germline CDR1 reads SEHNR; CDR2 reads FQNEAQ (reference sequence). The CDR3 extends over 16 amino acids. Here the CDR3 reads CASSFVWRERRETQYF. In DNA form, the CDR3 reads TGTGCCAGCAGCTTTGTCTGGCGGGAGAGGAGGGAGACCCAGTACTTC.

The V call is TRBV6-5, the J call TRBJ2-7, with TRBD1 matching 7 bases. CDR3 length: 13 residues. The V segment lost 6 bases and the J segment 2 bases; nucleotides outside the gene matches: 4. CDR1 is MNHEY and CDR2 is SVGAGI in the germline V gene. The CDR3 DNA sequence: TGTGCCAGCAGGATAGGGACAGCCTACGAGCAGTACTTC. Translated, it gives CASRIGTAYEQYF.

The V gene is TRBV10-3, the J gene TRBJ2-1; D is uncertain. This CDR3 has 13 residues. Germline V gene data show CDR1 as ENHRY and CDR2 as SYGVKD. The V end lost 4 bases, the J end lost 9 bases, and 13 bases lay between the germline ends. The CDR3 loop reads CAISAGAGGEQFF. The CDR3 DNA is TGTGCCATCAGTGCCGGCGCTGGCGGTGAGCAGTTCTTC.

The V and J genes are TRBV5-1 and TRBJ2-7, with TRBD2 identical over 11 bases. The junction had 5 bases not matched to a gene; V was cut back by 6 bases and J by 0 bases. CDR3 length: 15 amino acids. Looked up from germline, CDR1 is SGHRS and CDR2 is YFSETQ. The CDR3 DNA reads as TGCGCCAGCACCCCTAGCGGGAGGCCCTCCTACGAGCAGTACTTC. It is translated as CASTPSGRPSYEQYF.

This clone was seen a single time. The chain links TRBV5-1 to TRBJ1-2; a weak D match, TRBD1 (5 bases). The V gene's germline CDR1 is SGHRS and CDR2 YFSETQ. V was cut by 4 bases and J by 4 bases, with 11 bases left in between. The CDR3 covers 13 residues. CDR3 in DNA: TGCGCCAGCAGCGGGACTCTTGGCTATGGCTACACCTTC. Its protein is CASSGTLGYGYTF.

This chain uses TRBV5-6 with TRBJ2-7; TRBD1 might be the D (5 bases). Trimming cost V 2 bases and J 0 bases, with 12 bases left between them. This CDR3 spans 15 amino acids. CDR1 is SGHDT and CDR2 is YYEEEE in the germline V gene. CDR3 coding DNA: TGTGCCAGCAGCTTAAGGGGCGGCAACTCCTACGAGCAGTACTTC. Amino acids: CASSLRGGNSYEQYF.

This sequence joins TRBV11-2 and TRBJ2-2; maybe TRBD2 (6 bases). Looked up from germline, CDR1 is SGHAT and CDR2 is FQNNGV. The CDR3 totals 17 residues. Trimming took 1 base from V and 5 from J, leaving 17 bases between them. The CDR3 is CASSLGGGARKTGELFF. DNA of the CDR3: TGTGCCAGCAGCTTAGGGGGCGGGGCGCGAAAAACCGGGGAGCTGTTTTTT.

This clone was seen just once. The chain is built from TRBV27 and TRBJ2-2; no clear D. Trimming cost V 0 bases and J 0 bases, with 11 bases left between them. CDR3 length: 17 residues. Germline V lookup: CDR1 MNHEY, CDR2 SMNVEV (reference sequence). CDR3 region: CASSLSYRAANTGELFF. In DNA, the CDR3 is TGTGCCAGCAGTTTATCCTACAGAGCAGCGAACACCGGGGAGCTGTTTTTT.

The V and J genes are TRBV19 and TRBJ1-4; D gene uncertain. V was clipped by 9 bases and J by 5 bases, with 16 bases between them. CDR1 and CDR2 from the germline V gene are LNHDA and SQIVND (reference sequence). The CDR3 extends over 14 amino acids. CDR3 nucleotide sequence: TGTGCCAGCGGCCCAGGAGGGTGGAATGAAAAACTGTTTTTT. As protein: CASGPGGWNEKLFF.

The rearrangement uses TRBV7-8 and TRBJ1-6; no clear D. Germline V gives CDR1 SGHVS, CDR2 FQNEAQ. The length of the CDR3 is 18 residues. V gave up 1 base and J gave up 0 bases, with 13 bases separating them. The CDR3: CASSLVGITSSYNSPLHF. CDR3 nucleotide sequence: TGTGCCAGCAGCTTAGTGGGCATAACGAGCTCCTATAATTCACCCCTCCACTTT.

The CDR3 DNA reads TGTGCCAGCAAAACAGGAGCCCGTGATACGCAGTATTTT. Protein: CASKTGARDTQYF. The chain uses TRBV12-3 or TRBV12-4 and TRBJ2-3, with D perhaps matching TRBD1 (5 bases). V gave up 7 bases and J gave up 6 bases, with 14 bases separating them. This CDR3 comprises 13 residues.

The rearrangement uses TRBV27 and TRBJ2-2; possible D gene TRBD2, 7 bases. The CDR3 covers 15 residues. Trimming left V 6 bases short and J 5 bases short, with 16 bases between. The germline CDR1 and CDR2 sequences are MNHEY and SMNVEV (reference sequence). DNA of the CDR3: TGTGCCAGCAGCGGGGGGCAGGGAGGAACCGGGGAGCTGTTTTTT. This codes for CASSGGQGGTGELFF.

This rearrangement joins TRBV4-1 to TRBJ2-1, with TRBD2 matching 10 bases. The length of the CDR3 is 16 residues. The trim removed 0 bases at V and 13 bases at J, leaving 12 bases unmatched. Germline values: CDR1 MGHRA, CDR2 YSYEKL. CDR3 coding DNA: TGCGCCAGCAGCCAAGAGTTGCAGCTAGCGGGAGCGATACAGTTCTTC. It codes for CASSQELQLAGAIQFF.

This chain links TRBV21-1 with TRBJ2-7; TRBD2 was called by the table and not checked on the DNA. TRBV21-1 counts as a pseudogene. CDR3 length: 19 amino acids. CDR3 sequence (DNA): TGTGCCAGCAGCAAAGCAACAGGGTCCCCCGGGGGGATTACCTACGAGCAGTACTTC. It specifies CASSKATGSPGGITYEQYF.

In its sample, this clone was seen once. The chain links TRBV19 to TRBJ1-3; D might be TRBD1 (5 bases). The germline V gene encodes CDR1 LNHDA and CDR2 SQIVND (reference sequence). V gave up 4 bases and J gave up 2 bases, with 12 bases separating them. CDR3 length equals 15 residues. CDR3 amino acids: CASSRSGRTGNTIYF. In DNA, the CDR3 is TGTGCCAGTAGTAGGTCAGGGCGTACTGGAAACACCATATATTTT.

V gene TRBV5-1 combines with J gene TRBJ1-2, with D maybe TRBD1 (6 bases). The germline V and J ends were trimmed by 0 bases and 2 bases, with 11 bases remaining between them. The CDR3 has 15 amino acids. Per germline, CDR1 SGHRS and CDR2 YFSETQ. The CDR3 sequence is CASSLARGGNYGYTF. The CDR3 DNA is TGCGCCAGCAGCTTGGCGAGGGGGGGCAACTATGGCTACACCTTC. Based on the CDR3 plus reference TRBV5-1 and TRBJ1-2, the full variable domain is KAGVTQTPRYLIKTRGQQVTLSCSPISGHRSVSWYQQTPGQGLQFLFEYFSETQRNKGNFPGRFSGRQFSNSRSEMNVSTLELGDSALYLCASSLARGGNYGYTFGSGTRLTVV.

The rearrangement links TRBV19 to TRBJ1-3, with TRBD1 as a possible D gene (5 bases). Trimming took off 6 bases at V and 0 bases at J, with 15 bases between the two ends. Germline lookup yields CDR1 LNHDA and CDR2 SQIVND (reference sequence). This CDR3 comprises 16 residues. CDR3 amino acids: CASRPLDSSSGNTIYF. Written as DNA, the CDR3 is TGTGCCAGTAGACCTCTTGACAGTTCCTCTGGAAACACCATATATTTT.

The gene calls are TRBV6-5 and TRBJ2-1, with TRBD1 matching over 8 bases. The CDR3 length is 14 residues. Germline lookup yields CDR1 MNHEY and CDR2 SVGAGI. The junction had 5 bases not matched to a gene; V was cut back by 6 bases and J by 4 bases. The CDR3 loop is CASRPGQAYNEQFF. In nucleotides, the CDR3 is TGTGCCAGCAGGCCGGGACAGGCATACAATGAGCAGTTCTTC.

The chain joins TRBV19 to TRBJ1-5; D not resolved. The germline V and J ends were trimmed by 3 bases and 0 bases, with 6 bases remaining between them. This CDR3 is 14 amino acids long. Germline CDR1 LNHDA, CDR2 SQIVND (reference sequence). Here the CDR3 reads CASSILASNQPQHF. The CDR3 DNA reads TGTGCCAGTAGTATTTTAGCTAGCAATCAGCCCCAGCATTTT.

The CDR3 DNA reads TGTGCCTGCTCGCTAGCGGGGCTCACAGATACGCAGTATTTT. It yields the protein CACSLAGLTDTQYF. The chain combines TRBV30 with TRBJ2-3, with 9 bases aligning to TRBD2. The CDR3 runs 14 residues. The germline CDR1 and CDR2 sequences are GTSNPN and SVGIG (reference sequence). With V trimmed by 6 bases and J by 2 bases, 6 bases remained unmatched.

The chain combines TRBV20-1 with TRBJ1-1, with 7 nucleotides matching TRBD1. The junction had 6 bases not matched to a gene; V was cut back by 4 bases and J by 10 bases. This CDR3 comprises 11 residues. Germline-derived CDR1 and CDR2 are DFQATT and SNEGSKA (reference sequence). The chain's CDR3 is CSAKDRVGAFF. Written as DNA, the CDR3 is TGCAGTGCTAAAGACAGGGTTGGAGCTTTCTTT.

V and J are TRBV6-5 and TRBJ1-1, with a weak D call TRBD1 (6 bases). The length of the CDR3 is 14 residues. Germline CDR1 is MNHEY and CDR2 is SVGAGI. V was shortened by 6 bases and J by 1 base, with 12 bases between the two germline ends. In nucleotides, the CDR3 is TGTGCCAGCAGCCGGACAGCCTCGAACACTGAAGCTTTCTTT. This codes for CASSRTASNTEAFF.